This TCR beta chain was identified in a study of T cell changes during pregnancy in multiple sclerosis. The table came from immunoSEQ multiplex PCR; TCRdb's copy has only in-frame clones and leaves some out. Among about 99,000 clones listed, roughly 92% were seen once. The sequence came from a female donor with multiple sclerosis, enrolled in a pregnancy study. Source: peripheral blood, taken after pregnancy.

This CDR3 reads CAWSFRGSNTEAFF. For the CDR3, the DNA is TGTGCCTGGAGCTTTAGGGGCAGCAACACTGAAGCTTTCTTT. The chain is built from TRBV30 and TRBJ1-1; perhaps TRBD1 as D (5 bases). V shed 3 bases and J shed 2 bases, with 13 bases lying between them. Germline loops: CDR1 GTSNPN, CDR2 SVGIG (reference sequence). The CDR3 length is 14 residues. Looking up the rest from reference TRBV30 and TRBJ1-1 gives the full variable domain: SQTIHQWPATLVQPVGSPLSLECTVEGTSNPNLYWYRQAAGRGLQLLFYSVGIGQISSEVPQNLSASRPQDRQFILSSKKLLLSDSGFYLCAWSFRGSNTEAFFGQGTRLTVV.